The sequence of this T cell receptor (beta chain) was determined in a study of T cells in women clearing cervical HPV infection. Study outcomes and limitations: Richness differences could reflect unmeasured T-cell content per sample. Timing of associations relative to infection is unclear; T-cell subsets were not isolated.

Note on this clone: What it binds is unknown. The read terminates 3 residues before the CDR3 end, so the remaining end is supplied by the germline J gene.

The protocol was immunoSEQ multiplex PCR, while the TCRdb copy is restricted to in-frame clones and leaves out a portion. This sample carries some 11,000 clones, with roughly a quarter going to the ten biggest clones. The germline V gene encodes CDR1 SEHNR and CDR2 FQNEAQ (reference sequence). The CDR3 covers 12 residues. The TCR was taken from a woman between 18 and 70 years old with a cervical HPV16 infection that either progressed to CIN3+ or cleared (not recorded which). The sequenced material came from blood buffy coat. The V gene is TRBV7-9, the J gene TRBJ2-4; TRBD1 might be the D (6 bases). CDR3 DNA, as far as it was read: TGTGCCAGCAGCCCCGGACAGTACGGT. It translates to CASSPGQYG. The complete CDR3 protein is CASSPGQYGQYF. Using reference TRBV7-9 and TRBJ2-4 for the parts outside the CDR3, the full variable domain is DTGVSQNPRHKITKRGQNVTFRCDPISEHNRLYWYRQTLGQGPEFLTYFQNEAQLEKSRLLSDRFSAERPKGSFSTLEIQRTEQGDSAMYLCASSPGQYGQYFGAGTRLSVL.